This TCR beta chain stems from a study of control samples from healthy donors and cancer patients. The repertoire was sequenced with immunoSEQ multiplex PCR; TCRdb's copy has only in-frame clones and lacks some. Of 90,000 to 140,000 clones listed, about four fifths were seen once; the top ten hold less than 15%. The CDR3 has 15 amino acids. V gave up 5 bases and J gave up 3 bases, with 16 bases separating them. From germline, CDR1 is MNHEY and CDR2 SVGAGI. The genes are TRBV6-5 and TRBJ1-2; possible D gene TRBD1, 6 bases. Sequenced material: blood. The TCR was taken from a woman in her 50s in good health. The CDR3 nucleotides are TGTGCCAGCAGTCAGAACAGGGATCGGGACTATGGCTACACCTTC. Its protein is CASSQNRDRDYGYTF.